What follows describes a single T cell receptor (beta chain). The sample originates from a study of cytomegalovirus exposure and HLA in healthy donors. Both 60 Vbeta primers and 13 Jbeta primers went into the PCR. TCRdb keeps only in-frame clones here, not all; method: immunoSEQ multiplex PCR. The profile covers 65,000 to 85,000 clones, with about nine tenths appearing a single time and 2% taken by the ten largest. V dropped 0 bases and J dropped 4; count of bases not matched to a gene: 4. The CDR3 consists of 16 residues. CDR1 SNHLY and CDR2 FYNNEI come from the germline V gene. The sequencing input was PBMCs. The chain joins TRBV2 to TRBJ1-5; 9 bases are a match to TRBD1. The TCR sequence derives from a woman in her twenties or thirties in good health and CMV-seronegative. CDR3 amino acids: CASSEAGTGWNQPQHF. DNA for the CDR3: TGTGCCAGCAGTGAAGCTGGGACAGGGTGGAATCAGCCCCAGCATTTT. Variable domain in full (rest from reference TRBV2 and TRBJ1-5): EPEVTQTPSHQVTQMGQEVILRCVPISNHLYFYWYRQILGQKVEFLVSFYNNEISEKSEIFDDQFSVERPDGSNFTLKIRSTKLEDSAMYFCASSEAGTGWNQPQHFGDGTRLSIL.